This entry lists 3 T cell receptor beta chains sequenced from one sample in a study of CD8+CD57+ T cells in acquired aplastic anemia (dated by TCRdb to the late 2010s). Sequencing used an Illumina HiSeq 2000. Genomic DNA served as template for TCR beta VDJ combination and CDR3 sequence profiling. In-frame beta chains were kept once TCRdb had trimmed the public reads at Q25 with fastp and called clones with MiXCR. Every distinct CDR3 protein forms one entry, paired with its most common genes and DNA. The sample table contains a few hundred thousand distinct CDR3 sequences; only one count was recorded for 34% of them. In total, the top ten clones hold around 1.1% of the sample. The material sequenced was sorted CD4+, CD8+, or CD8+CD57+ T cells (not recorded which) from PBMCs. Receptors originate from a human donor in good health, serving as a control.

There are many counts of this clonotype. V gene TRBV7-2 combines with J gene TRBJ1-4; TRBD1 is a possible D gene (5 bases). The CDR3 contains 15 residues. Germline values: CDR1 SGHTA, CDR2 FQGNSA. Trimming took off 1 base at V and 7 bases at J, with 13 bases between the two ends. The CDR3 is CASSLGSGWSEKLFF. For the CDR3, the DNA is TGTGCCAGCAGCTTAGGCTCAGGGTGGTCTGAAAAACTGTTTTTT.

For the CDR3, the DNA is TGTGCCACCAGCAGAGCCGGGCGGCGGGAGGGGGCGGGTCAGCCCCAGCATTTT. Translating gives CATSRAGRREGAGQPQHF. The chain recombines TRBV15 with TRBJ1-5, with 7 bases matching TRBD1. In germline, CDR1 is LNHNV, CDR2 YYDKDF (reference sequence). The ends lost 1 base at V and 6 bases at J; junction bases unmatched: 15. The CDR3 contains 18 residues. The complete variable domain, with remaining parts taken from reference TRBV15 and TRBJ1-5, reads DAMVIQNPRYQVTQFGKPVTLSCSQTLNHNVMYWYQQKSSQAPKLLFHYYDKDFNNEADTPDNFQSRRPNTSFCFLDIRSPGLGDTAMYLCATSRAGRREGAGQPQHFGDGTRLSIL.

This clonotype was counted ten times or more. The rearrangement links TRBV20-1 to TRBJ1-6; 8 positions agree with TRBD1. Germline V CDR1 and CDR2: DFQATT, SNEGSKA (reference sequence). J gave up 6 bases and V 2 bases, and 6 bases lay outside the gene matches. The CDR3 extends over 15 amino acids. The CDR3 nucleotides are TGCAGTGCTAGAAGGACAGGGTTTAGTAATTCACCCCTCCACTTT. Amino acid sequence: CSARRTGFSNSPLHF.